This is a list of T cell receptor beta chains from one sample in a study of blood T cell repertoires in COVID-19. Data came from immunoSEQ multiplex PCR; TCRdb stores just in-frame clones and leaves some out. The sample lists under 300,000 clones, about 80% occurring once. The sequenced material came from peripheral blood. These receptors all stem from a woman aged 50 to 65 who had recovered from COVID-19. Both conserved end residues are part of each CDR3. A D gene is named only where the DNA matches it firmly. Clone size is not always given. Where it is, it says once, few, many or a class for expanded clones.

size,D,J,V,CDR3,DNA
.,TRBD1,TRBJ1-2,TRBV10-3,CAITSSQGVAKYGYTF,TGTGCCATCACATCCTCACAGGGGGTGGCAAAGTATGGCTACACCTTC
.,TRBD1,TRBJ2-1,TRBV5-1,CASSFTWDRGGDEQFF,TGCGCCAGCAGCTTCACCTGGGACAGGGGAGGGGATGAGCAGTTCTTC
.,TRBD2,TRBJ2-2,TRBV5-4,CASSRAGGNTGELFF,TGTGCCAGCAGCCGAGCGGGGGGAAACACCGGGGAGCTGTTTTTT
.,.,TRBJ2-2,TRBV7-6,CASSLRTPRTGELFF,TGTGCCAGCAGCTTAAGGACTCCCAGGACCGGGGAGCTGTTTTTT
.,TRBD1,TRBJ2-3,TRBV24-1,CATSDLGTGSPDTQYF,TGTGCCACCAGTGATCTTGGGACAGGGTCCCCGGATACGCAGTATTTT
.,TRBD1,TRBJ1-5,TRBV24-1,CATFYWDRGRDSNQPQHF,TGTGCCACCTTTTACTGGGACAGGGGGCGGGATAGCAATCAGCCCCAGCATTTT
.,TRBD1,TRBJ1-4,TRBV28,CASFGQGTNEKLFF,TGTGCCAGCTTCGGACAGGGGACTAATGAAAAACTGTTTTTT
.,.,TRBJ2-5,TRBV9,CASSTYDRGYQETQYF,TGTGCCAGCAGCACTTACGATAGGGGGTACCAAGAGACCCAGTACTTC
.,.,TRBJ1-3,TRBV7-6,CASSLQGQVSGNTIYF,TGTGCCAGCAGCTTACAGGGTCAAGTCTCTGGAAACACCATATATTTT
.,TRBD1,TRBJ1-4,TRBV19,CASSLQGSNEKLFF,TGTGCCAGTAGTTTACAGGGGTCTAATGAAAAACTGTTTTTT
once,.,TRBJ2-7,TRBV4-2,CASSQDRASYEQYF,TGTGCCAGCAGCCAGGACAGAGCCTCCTACGAGCAGTACTTC
.,TRBD1,TRBJ2-1,TRBV27,CASSLQGANEQFF,TGTGCCAGCAGTTTACAGGGGGCCAATGAGCAGTTCTTC
.,.,TRBJ2-7,TRBV19,CASSIIFGGTPYEQYF,TGTGCCAGTAGTATTATCTTTGGAGGGACTCCCTACGAGCAGTACTTC
.,.,TRBJ2-3,TRBV24-1,CATSDSSDTQYF,TGTGCCACCAGTGATTCGTCGGATACGCAGTATTTT
.,TRBD2,TRBJ2-1,TRBV28,CASSLQASGSYNEQFF,TGTGCCAGCAGCCTACAAGCTAGCGGGAGCTACAATGAGCAGTTCTTC
.,TRBD1,TRBJ1-1,TRBV5-1,CASSFSGGNTEAFF,TGCGCCAGCAGCTTCTCAGGGGGGAACACTGAAGCTTTCTTT
.,TRBD1,TRBJ2-6,TRBV5-4,CASSPGTGISGANVLTF,TGTGCCAGCAGCCCAGGGACAGGGATTAGCGGGGCCAACGTCCTGACTTTC
.,TRBD1,TRBJ2-3,TRBV27,CASSNGQGWADTQYF,TGTGCCAGCAGCAACGGACAGGGTTGGGCAGATACGCAGTATTTT
.,TRBD1,TRBJ1-1,TRBV11-2,CASRPTGTAEAFF,TGTGCCAGCAGACCTACAGGGACAGCTGAAGCTTTCTTT
.,.,TRBJ2-7,TRBV6-2/TRBV6-3,CASSYSSPREQYF,TGTGCCAGCAGTTACTCTTCCCCCAGAGAGCAGTACTTC
.,.,TRBJ2-3,TRBV9,CASGKGGQTGTDTQYF,TGTGCCAGCGGGAAGGGAGGCCAGACAGGCACAGATACGCAGTATTTT
.,.,TRBJ2-2,TRBV7-9,CASSLDRTSQNTGELFF,TGTGCCAGCAGCTTAGATCGGACAAGCCAGAACACCGGGGAGCTGTTTTTT
.,.,TRBJ2-5,TRBV5-1,CASSPILAMETQYF,TGCGCCAGCAGCCCTATACTAGCAATGGAGACCCAGTACTTC
.,.,TRBJ2-2,TRBV6-5,CASSSGGGHGELFF,TGTGCCAGCAGTTCTGGGGGCGGTCACGGGGAGCTGTTTTTT
.,TRBD1,TRBJ2-3,TRBV29-1,CSVRLGDRGLFTDTQYF,TGCAGCGTGCGTCTGGGGGACAGGGGCCTTTTCACAGATACGCAGTATTTT
.,.,TRBJ2-5,TRBV7-2,CASSYRATRQETQYF,TGTGCCAGCAGCTACAGGGCCACTAGACAAGAGACCCAGTACTTC
.,TRBD1,TRBJ1-2,TRBV7-2,CASSLGTGNYGYTF,TGTGCCAGCAGCTTGGGGACAGGAAACTATGGCTACACCTTC
once,.,TRBJ2-7,TRBV4-3,CASSQVLRGAWEQYF,TGCGCCAGCAGCCAAGTCTTACGGGGGGCTTGGGAGCAGTACTTC
.,.,TRBJ1-1,TRBV4-1,CASSLFGETEAFF,TGCGCCAGCAGCCTTTTCGGGGAGACTGAAGCTTTCTTT